These 7 T cell receptor beta chains were sequenced from one sample in a study of regulatory T cells in long-lasting Graves disease. Indicated time point: newly diagnosed GD, antithyroid drugs for less than 3 months. The TCR library was prepared using RNA isolated from PBMCs. Arm-PCR of CDR3 regions with iRepertoire HTBI primers generated TCR beta libraries. TCRdb passed the multiplex PCR reads through MiXCR, listing each CDR3 protein once. Here the sample spans about 440,000 distinct CDR3 sequences, around 17% being singletons. The sample was also linked to a second study, of T cells in Graves' hyperthyroidism and ophthalmopathy.

Specimen: peripheral blood mononuclear cells (PBMCs), collected at new diagnosis, from a patient treated with antithyroid drugs. Receptor source: a woman aged 25 to 39 with Graves disease.

This clonotype was observed many times. V and J are TRBV27 and TRBJ2-2, with 8 bases that match TRBD1. With 0 bases clipped from V and 4 bases from J, the junction kept 10 bases outside the gene matches. CDR3 length equals 18 residues. Germline V gene lookup returns CDR1 MNHEY and CDR2 SMNVEV (reference sequence). The DNA for the CDR3 is TGTGCCAGCAGTTTATCTTATCGACGGACAGGGACCACCGGGGAGCTGTTTTTT. Translating gives CASSLSYRRTGTTGELFF.

The chain recombines TRBV6-5 with TRBJ2-6; D is ambiguous. The CDR3 has 15 amino acids. Germline V gene sequence: CDR1 MNHEY, CDR2 SVGAGI. Deletions cut 0 bases from V and 2 bases from J, with 5 bases between. The DNA of the CDR3 is TGTGCCAGCAGTTACTCGATTCCTGGGGCCAACGTCCTGACTTTC. Residues: CASSYSIPGANVLTF.

This clonotype has only a few counts. The CDR3 coding sequence is TGCGCCAGCAGCCAAGATGTTAGTGCCGGGGAGCTGTTTTTT. Amino acid sequence: CASSQDVSAGELFF. The genes are TRBV4-3 and TRBJ2-2, with D uncertain. V was pared by 0 bases and J by 6 bases, with 8 bases between. The CDR3 totals 14 residues. Per the germline V gene, CDR1 is LGHNA and CDR2 is YSLEER.

This clonotype was seen more than once but under ten times. The chain is built from TRBV24-1 and TRBJ1-5, with 10 bases fitting TRBD1. Germline-derived CDR1 and CDR2 are KGHDR and SFDVKD. Germline trimming cut 4 bases from V and 5 bases from J; bases unmatched to any gene: 4. CDR3 size: 15 residues. CDR3 in amino acids: CATSDTGTGDQPQHF. CDR3 DNA: TGTGCCACCAGTGACACCGGGACAGGGGATCAGCCCCAGCATTTT.

This clonotype has at least ten counts. Compared with germline, one end of the junction differs, possibly owing to a read error. The chain has TRBV20-1 and TRBJ2-3; the match to TRBD2 covers 9 bases. Germline V lookup: CDR1 DFQATT, CDR2 SNEGSKA (reference sequence). CDR3 length: 16 residues. The CDR3 sequence: CSARGGGRGRTDTQYF. CDR3 in DNA: TGCAGTGCCAGAGGGGGCGGGAGGGGCCGTACAGATACGCAGTATTTT.

This clonotype was observed at least ten times. The CDR3 region is CASSGYRTNSPLHF. CDR3 sequence (DNA): TGTGCCAGCAGTGGTTACAGAACCAATTCACCCCTCCACTTT. This chain uses TRBV2 with TRBJ1-6, with unresolved D. The CDR3 is 14 amino acids. V was trimmed by 4 bases and J by 7 bases, leaving 11 bases between them. CDR1 and CDR2 (germline): SNHLY, FYNNEI. Full variable domain (missing parts from reference TRBV2 and TRBJ1-6): EPEVTQTPSHQVTQMGQEVILRCVPISNHLYFYWYRQILGQKVEFLVSFYNNEISEKSEIFDDQFSVERPDGSNFTLKIRSTKLEDSAMYFCASSGYRTNSPLHFGNGTRLTVT.

This clonotype was seen at least ten times. The V call is TRBV12-3 or TRBV12-4, the J call TRBJ1-5, with TRBD1 as a possible D gene (6 bases). The CDR3 runs to 20 residues. Trimming left V 2 bases short and J 2 bases short, with 25 bases between. In DNA, the CDR3 is TGTGCCAGCAGTTTAAGGGGGGAAGGACGGAGCCTAGCGGGCAATCAGCCCCAGCATTTT. This codes for CASSLRGEGRSLAGNQPQHF.